This T cell receptor beta chain was sequenced during a study of radiotherapy plus CTLA-4 blockade in lung cancer (dated by TCRdb to the late 2010s). In the study overall: Among enrolled patients, around 18% had an objective response and 25% to 35% reached disease control.

Paper-wide results and their limitations: Increased serum interferon-beta after radiation, together with early dynamic changes in blood T cell clones, were reported to be the strongest predictors of response. TCR clones derived from tumors expanded in peripheral blood after treatment with radiotherapy and ipilimumab.

Libraries came from the immunoSEQ multiplex PCR assay. In TCRdb, the immuneACCESS table is reduced to in-frame sequences with V and J assigned. These tables do not hold every clone; where another copy was compared, an unresolved V gene accounts for under half, and the others remain unexplained. The sample data list roughly 100,000 clones, and 82% of these were observed just once. 25% of the sample comes from the top ten. A note on this clone: The target of this receptor is not known. Base qualities are missing; no much larger clone stands one base away.

The germline V gene gives CDR1 as SGHAT and CDR2 as FQNNGV. Trimming accounts for 5 bases at V and 6 bases at J, while the number of junction bases matched to no gene is 16. Including the terminal cysteine and phenylalanine, the CDR3 comprises 16 residues. This entry keeps only the CDR3 DNA: 48 bases, framed from base 1. The study evaluated CTLA-4 blockade (ipilimumab) given together with focal radiation therapy in patients who had chemo-refractory metastatic non-small-cell lung cancer. This specimen was peripheral blood, taken from a patient treated with radiotherapy plus ipilimumab. Rearrangement joined TRBV11-2 to TRBJ2-7; TRBD1 aligns with 7 central bases. This clonotype was sampled from a human donor with non-small cell lung cancer that progressed on radiotherapy plus ipilimumab. The CDR3 amino acid sequence is: CASSPQGRTGRGEQYF. The DNA sequence is given as TGTGCCAGCAGCCCACAAGGAAGGACAGGCAGGGGCGAGCAGTACTTC.